This T cell receptor beta chain originates from a study of T cell responses to AZD1222 COVID-19 vaccine. Clones were sequenced by immunoSEQ multiplex PCR, and TCRdb holds only the in-frame ones, with some missing. The table lists roughly 270,000 clones, approximately 94% of them singletons. The receptor was derived from an adult who received the AZD1222 COVID-19 vaccine. This specimen consisted of peripheral blood, obtained 28 days after the second AZD1222 dose.

CDR3 in amino acids: CASSLRESYGYTF. The CDR3 nucleotides read TGTGCCAGCAGTTTGAGGGAGTCCTATGGCTACACCTTC. V gene TRBV12-3 or TRBV12-4 combines with J gene TRBJ1-2; D gene uncertain. Trimming took 3 bases from V and 4 from J, leaving 9 bases between them. This CDR3 is built from 13 residues.